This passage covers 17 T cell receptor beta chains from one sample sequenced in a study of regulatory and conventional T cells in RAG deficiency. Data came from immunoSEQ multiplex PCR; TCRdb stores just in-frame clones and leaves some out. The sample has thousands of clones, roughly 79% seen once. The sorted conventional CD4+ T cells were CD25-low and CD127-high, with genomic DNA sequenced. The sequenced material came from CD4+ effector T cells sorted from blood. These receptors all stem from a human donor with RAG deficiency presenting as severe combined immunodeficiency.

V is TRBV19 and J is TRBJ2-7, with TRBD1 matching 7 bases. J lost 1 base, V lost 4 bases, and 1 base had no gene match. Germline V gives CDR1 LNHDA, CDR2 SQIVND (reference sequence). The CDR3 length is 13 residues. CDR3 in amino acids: CASSRGQSYEQYF. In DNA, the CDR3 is TGTGCCAGTAGTAGGGGACAGTCCTACGAGCAGTACTTC.

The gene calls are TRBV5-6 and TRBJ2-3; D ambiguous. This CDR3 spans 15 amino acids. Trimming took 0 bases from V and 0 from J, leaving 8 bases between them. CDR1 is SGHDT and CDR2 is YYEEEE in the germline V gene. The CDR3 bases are TGTGCCAGCAGCTTGGGCAGCATCAGCACAGATACGCAGTATTTT. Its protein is CASSLGSISTDTQYF.

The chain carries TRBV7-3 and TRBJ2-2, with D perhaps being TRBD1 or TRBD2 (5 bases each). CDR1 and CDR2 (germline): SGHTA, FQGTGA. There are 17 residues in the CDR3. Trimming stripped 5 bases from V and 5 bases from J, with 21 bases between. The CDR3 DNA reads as TGTGCCAGCAGCCCCACTCTGGGACGCGGAGTGACCGGGGAGCTGTTTTTT. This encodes CASSPTLGRGVTGELFF.

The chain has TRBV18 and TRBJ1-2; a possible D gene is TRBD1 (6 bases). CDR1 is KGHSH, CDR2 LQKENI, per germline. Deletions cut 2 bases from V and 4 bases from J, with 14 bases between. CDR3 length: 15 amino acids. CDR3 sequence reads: CASSPMGGAGYGYTF. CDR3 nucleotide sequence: TGTGCCAGCTCACCAATGGGGGGCGCTGGCTATGGCTACACCTTC.

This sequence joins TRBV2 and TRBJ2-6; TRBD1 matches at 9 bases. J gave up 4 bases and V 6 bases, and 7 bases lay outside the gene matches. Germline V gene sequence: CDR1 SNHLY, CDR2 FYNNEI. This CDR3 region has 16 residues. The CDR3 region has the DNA TGTGCCAGCAGGGCCGGGACAGGGAACGGGGCCAACGTCCTGACTTTC. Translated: CASRAGTGNGANVLTF.

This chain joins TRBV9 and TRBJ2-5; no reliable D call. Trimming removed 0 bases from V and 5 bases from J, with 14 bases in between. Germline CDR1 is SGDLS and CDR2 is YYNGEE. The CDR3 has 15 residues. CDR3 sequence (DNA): TGTGCCAGCAGCGTAGGCTTAGGGCCATGGGAGACCCAGTACTTC. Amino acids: CASSVGLGPWETQYF.

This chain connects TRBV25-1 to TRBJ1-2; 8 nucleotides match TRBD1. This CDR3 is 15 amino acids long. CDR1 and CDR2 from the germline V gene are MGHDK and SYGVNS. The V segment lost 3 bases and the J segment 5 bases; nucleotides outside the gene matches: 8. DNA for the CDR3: TGTGCCAGCAGTGATTCATCAGGGGGCGAATATGGCTACACCTTC. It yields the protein CASSDSSGGEYGYTF.

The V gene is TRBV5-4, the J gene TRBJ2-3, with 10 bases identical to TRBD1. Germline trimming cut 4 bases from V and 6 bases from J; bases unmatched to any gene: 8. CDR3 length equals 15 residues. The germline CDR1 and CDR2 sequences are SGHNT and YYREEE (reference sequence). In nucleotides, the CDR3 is TGTGCCAGCAGCCCAAGACAGGGGGCCATGGATACGCAGTATTTT. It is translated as CASSPRQGAMDTQYF.

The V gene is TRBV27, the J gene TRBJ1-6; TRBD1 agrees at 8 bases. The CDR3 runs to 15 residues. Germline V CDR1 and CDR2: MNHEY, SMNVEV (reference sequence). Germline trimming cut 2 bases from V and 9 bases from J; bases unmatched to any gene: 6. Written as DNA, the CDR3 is TGTGCCAGCAGTTTAGTGACAGGGGCATCTTCACCCCTCCACTTT. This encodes CASSLVTGASSPLHF.

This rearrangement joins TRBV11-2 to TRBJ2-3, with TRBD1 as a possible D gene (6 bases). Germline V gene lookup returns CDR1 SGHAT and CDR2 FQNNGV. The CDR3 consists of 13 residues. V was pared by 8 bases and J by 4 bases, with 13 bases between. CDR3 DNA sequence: TGTGCCAGCTCAAGGGGGACCGCAGATACGCAGTATTTT. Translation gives CASSRGTADTQYF.

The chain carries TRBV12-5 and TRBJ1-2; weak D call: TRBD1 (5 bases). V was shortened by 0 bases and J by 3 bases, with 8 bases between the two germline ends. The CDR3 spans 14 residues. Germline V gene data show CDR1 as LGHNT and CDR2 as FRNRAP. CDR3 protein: CASGLVGGDYGYTF. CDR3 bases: TGTGCTAGTGGTTTGGTTGGAGGGGACTATGGCTACACCTTC.

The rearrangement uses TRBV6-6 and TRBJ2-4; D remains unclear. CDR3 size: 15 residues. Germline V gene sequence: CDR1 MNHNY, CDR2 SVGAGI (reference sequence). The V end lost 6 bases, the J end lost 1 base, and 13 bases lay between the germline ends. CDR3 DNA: TGTGCCAGCAGCAGGACCGGTGCGGCCAAAAACATTCAGTACTTC. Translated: CASSRTGAAKNIQYF.

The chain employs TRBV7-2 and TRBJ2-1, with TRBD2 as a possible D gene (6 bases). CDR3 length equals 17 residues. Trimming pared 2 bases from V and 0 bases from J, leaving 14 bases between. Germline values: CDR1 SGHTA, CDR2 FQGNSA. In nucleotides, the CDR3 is TGTGCCAGCAGCTTACGCCCCCCCGGGGGCTCCTACAATGAGCAGTTCTTC. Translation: CASSLRPPGGSYNEQFF.

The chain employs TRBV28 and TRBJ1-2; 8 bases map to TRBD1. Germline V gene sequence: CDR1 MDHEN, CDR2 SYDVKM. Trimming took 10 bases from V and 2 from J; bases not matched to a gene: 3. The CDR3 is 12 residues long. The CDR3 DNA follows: TGTGCCACCAGGACAGGGAACTATGGCTACACCTTC. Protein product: CATRTGNYGYTF.

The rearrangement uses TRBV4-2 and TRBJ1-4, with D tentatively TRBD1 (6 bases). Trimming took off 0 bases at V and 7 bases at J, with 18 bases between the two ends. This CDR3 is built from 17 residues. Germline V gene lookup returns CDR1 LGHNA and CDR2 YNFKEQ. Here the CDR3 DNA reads TGTGCCAGCAGCCAAGACCAGGGCACAGGGCAGGGTGAAAAACTGTTTTTT. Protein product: CASSQDQGTGQGEKLFF.

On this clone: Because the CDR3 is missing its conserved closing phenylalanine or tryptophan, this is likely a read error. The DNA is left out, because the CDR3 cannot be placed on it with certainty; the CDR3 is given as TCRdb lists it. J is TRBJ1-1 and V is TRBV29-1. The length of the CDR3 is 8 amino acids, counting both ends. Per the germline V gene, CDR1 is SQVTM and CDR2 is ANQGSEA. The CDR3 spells CSVEAGRI.

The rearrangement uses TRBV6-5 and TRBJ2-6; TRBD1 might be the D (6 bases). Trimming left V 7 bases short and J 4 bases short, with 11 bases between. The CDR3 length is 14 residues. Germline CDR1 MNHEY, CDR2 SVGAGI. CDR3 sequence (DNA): TGTGCCAGCACTCGCAGGGGAGGGGCCAACGTCCTGACTTTC. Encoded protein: CASTRRGGANVLTF.